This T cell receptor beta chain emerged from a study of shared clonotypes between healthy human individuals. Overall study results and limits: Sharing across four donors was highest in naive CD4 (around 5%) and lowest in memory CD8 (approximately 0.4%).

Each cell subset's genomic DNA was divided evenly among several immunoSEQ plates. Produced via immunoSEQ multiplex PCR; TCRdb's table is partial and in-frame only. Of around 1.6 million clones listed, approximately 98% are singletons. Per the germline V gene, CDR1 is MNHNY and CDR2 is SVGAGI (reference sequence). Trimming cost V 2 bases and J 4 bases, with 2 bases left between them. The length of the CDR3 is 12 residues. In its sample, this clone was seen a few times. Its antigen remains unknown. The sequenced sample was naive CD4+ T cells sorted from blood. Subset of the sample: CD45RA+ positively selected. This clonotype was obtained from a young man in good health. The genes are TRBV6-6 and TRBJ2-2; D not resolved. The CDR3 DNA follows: TGTGCCAGCAGTTACCTCACCGGGGAGCTGTTTTTT. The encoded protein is CASSYLTGELFF.